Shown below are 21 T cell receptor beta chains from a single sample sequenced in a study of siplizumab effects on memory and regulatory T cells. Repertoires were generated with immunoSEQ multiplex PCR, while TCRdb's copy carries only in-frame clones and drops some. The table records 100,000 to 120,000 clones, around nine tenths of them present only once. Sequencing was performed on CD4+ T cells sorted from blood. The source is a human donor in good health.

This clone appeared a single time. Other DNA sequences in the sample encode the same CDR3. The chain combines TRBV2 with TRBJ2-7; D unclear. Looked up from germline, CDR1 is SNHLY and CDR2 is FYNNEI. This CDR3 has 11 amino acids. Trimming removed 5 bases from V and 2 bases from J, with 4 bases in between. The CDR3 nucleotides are TGTGCCAGCAGTCCAGCCTACGAGCAGTACTTC. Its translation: CASSPAYEQYF. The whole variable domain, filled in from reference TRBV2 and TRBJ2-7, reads EPEVTQTPSHQVTQMGQEVILRCVPISNHLYFYWYRQILGQKVEFLVSFYNNEISEKSEIFDDQFSVERPDGSNFTLKIRSTKLEDSAMYFCASSPAYEQYFGPGTRLTVT.

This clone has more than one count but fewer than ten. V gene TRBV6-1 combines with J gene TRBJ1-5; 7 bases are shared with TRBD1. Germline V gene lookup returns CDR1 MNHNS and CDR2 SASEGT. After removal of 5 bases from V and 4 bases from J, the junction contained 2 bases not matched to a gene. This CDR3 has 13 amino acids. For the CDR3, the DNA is TGTGCCAGCAGTCGACAGGGTAATCAGCCCCAGCATTTT. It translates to CASSRQGNQPQHF.

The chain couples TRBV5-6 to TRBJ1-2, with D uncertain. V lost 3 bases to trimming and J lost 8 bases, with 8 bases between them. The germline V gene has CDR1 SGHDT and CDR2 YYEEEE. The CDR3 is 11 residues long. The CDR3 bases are TGTGCCAGCAGCTCCAGTAGCGGCTACACCTTC. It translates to CASSSSSGYTF.

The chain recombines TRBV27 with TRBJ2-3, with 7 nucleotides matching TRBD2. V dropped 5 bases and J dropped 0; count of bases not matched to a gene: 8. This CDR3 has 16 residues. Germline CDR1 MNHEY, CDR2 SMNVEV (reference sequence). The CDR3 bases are TGTGCCAGCAGTCCCCCGGTTAGCGGGAGCACAGATACGCAGTATTTT. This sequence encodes CASSPPVSGSTDTQYF.

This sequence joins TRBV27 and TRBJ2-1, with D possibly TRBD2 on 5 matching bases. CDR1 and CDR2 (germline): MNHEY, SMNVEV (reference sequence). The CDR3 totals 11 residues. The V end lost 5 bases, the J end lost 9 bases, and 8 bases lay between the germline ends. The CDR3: CASSHAGEQFF. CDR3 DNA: TGTGCCAGCAGTCACGCGGGTGAGCAGTTCTTC.

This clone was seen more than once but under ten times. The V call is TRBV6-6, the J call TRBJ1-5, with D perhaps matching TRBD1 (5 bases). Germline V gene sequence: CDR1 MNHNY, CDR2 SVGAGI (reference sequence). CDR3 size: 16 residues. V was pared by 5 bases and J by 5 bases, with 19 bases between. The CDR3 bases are TGTGCCAGCAGTCCTGGGACCCGACGGGGGGATCAGCCCCAGCATTTT. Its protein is CASSPGTRRGDQPQHF.

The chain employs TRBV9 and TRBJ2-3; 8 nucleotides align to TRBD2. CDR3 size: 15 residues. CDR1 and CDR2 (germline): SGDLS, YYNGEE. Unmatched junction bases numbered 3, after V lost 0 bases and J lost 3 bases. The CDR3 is CASSVGAGGTDTQYF. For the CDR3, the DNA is TGTGCCAGCAGCGTAGGGGCGGGGGGAACAGATACGCAGTATTTT.

The CDR3 sequence: CASTAGRTDTQYF. CDR3 coding DNA: TGTGCCAGCACGGCGGGGAGAACAGATACGCAGTATTTT. The rearrangement uses TRBV9 and TRBJ2-3; a possible D gene is TRBD2 (6 bases). There are 13 residues in the CDR3. CDR1 and CDR2 from the germline V gene are SGDLS and YYNGEE. Trimming took off 6 bases at V and 3 bases at J, with 11 bases between the two ends.

As DNA, the CDR3 is TGTGCCAGCAGCTTAGGAAGCGGGGGCCTCTACGAGCAGTACTTC. Translating it yields CASSLGSGGLYEQYF. The rearrangement uses TRBV7-2 and TRBJ2-7; 8 bases map to TRBD2. In germline, CDR1 is SGHTA, CDR2 FQGNSA. The CDR3 is 15 amino acids. After removal of 1 base from V and 3 bases from J, the junction contained 5 bases not matched to a gene.

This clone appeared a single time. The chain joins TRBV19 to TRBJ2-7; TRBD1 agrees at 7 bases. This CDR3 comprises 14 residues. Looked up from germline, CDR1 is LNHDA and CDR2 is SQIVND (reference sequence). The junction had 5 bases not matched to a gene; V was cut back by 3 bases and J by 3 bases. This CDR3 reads CASSISGTDYEQYF. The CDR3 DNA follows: TGTGCCAGTAGTATTTCGGGGACAGACTACGAGCAGTACTTC.

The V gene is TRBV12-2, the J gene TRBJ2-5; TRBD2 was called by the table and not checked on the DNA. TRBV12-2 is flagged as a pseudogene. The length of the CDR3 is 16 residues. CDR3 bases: TGTGCAAGTCGCCCCGGGGGTCGGACGTACCAAGAGACCCAGTACTTC. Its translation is CASRPGGRTYQETQYF.

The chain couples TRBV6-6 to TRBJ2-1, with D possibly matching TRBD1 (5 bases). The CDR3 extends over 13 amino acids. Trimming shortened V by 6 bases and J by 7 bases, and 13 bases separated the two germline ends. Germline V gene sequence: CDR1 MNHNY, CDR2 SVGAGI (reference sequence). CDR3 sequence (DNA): TGTGCCAGCAGCTCTAGGGGTTCGAATGAGCAGTTCTTC. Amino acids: CASSSRGSNEQFF.

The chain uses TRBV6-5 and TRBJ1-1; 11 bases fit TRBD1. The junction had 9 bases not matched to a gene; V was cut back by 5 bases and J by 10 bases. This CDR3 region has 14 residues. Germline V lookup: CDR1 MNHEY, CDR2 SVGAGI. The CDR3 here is CASSPPPGQGVAFF. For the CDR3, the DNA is TGTGCCAGCAGTCCACCCCCGGGACAGGGGGTAGCTTTCTTT.

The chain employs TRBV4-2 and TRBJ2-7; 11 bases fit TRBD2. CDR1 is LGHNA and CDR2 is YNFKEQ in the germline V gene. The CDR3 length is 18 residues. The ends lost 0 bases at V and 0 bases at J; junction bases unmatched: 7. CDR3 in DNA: TGTGCCAGCAGCCAAGATACTAGCGGGGGCGCAAGCTCCTACGAGCAGTACTTC. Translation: CASSQDTSGGASSYEQYF.

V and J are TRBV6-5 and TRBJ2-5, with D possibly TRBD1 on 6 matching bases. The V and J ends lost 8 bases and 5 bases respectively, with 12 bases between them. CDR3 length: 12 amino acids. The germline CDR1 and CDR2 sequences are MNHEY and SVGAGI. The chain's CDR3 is CASARGRETQYF. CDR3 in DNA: TGTGCCAGCGCCAGGGGCCGGGAGACCCAGTACTTC.

The CDR3 nucleotides are TGTGCCAGCAGCTTAGTCGGGGGGAAGAACACCGGGGAGCTGTTTTTT. As protein: CASSLVGGKNTGELFF. This chain links TRBV11-3 with TRBJ2-2; 7 bases match TRBD2. The CDR3 is 16 amino acids. The trim removed 1 base at V and 1 base at J, leaving 3 bases unmatched. Germline lookup yields CDR1 SGHNT and CDR2 YENEEA.

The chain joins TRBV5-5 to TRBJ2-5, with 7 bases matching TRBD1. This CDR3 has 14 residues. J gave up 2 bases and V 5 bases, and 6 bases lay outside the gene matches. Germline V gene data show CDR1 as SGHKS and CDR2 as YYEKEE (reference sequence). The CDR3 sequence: CASSRTGLQETQYF. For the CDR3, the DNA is TGTGCCAGCAGTCGGACAGGTTTACAAGAGACCCAGTACTTC.

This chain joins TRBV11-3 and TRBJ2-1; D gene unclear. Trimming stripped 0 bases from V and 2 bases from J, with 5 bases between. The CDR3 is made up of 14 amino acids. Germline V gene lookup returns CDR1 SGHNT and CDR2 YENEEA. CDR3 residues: CASSLDHTYNEQFF. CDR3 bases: TGTGCCAGCAGCTTAGATCACACCTACAATGAGCAGTTCTTC.

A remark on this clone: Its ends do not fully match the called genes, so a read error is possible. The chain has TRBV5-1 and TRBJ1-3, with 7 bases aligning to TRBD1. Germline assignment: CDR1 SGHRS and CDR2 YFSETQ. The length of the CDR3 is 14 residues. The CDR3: CASSLGQSENTIYF. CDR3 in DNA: TGCGCCAGCAGCCTGGGACAGTCTGAAAACACCATATATTTT.

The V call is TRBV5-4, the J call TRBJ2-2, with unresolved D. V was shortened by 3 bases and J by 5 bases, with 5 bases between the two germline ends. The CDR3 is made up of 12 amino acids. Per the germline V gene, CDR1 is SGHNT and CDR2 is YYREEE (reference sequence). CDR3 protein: CASSSNTGELFF. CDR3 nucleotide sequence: TGTGCCAGCAGCTCAAATACCGGGGAGCTGTTTTTT.

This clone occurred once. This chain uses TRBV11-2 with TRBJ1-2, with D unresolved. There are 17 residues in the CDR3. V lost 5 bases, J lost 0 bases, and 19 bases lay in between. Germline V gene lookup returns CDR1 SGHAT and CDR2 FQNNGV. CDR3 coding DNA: TGTGCCAGCAGCGATCTTAGGTTCCCGCAAACTAACTATGGCTACACCTTC. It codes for CASSDLRFPQTNYGYTF.